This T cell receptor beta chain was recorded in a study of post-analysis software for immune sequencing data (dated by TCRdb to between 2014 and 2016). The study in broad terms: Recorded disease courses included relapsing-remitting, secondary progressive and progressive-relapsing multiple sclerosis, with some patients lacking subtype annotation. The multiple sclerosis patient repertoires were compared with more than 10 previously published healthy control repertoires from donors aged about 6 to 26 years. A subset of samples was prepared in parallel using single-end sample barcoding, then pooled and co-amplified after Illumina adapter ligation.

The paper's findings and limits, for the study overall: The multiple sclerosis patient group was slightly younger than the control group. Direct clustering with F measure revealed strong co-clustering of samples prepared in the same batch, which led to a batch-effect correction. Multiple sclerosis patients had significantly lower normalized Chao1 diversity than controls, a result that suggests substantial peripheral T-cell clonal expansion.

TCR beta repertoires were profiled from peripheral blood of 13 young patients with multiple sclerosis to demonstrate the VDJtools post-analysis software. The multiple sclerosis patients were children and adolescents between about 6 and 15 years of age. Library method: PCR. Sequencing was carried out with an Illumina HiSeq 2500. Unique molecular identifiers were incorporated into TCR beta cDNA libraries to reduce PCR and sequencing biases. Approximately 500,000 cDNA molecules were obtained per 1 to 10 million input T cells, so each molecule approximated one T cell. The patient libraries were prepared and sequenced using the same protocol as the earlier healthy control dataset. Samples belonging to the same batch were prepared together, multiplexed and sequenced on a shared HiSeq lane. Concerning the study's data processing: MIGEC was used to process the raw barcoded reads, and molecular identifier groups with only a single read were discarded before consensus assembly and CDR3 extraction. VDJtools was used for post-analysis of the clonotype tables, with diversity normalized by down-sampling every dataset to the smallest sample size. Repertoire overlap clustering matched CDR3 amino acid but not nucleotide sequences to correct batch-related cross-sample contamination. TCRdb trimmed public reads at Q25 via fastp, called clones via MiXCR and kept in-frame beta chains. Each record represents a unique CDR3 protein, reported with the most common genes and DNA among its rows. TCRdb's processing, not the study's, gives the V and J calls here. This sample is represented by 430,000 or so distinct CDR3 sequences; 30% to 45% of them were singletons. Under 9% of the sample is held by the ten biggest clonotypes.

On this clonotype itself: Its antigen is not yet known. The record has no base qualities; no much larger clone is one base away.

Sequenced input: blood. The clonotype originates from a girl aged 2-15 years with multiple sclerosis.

CDR3 region: CASSLEESGGENEQYF. The nucleotide sequence is given as TGTGCCAGCAGCTTGGAGGAGTCAGGCGGGGAAAACGAGCAGTACTTC. In this chain, TRBV5-6 is recombined with TRBJ2-7, and TRBD2 may be the D gene, going by 6 matching bases. The germline V gene encodes CDR1 SGHDT and CDR2 YYEEEE. The V and J ends are trimmed by 0 bases and 5 bases, leaving 18 bases between them. From the cysteine up to the phenylalanine, the CDR3 has a length of 16 residues. The kept DNA is CDR3 alone, 48 bases in frame from the first base.